This T cell receptor beta chain was identified during a study of shared clonotypes between healthy human individuals. Study results and limitations: Despite large depth, sorted-subset datasets appeared incompletely sequenced. Non-shared clonotypes displayed generation probabilities falling below those of clonotypes present in all four donors. Expectations were that clonotype sharing among donors would be affected by sequencing depth.

As regards this clone: Its specificity is not known.

Positively selected for CCR7, the CD45RO-negative cells used as naive CD8 cells excluded terminally differentiated effector memory CD45RA+ cells. Adult donors, all healthy and HIV-negative, had no recent acute infections or vaccinations. There are 12 residues in the CDR3. Trimming left V 5 bases short and J 7 bases short, with 14 bases between. The V gene's germline CDR1 is GTSNPN and CDR2 SVGIG (reference sequence). The assay was immunoSEQ multiplex PCR, and TCRdb's table has in-frame clones only and misses some. The table shows about 2 million clones, with around 96% occurring only once. Material for sequencing was naive CD8+ T cells sorted from blood. The chain links TRBV30 to TRBJ1-1; D gene ambiguous. The sequence came from a man between 18 and 29 years old in good health. CDR3 loop: CAWFAWENEAFF. In DNA form, the CDR3 reads TGTGCCTGGTTCGCTTGGGAAAATGAAGCTTTCTTT.